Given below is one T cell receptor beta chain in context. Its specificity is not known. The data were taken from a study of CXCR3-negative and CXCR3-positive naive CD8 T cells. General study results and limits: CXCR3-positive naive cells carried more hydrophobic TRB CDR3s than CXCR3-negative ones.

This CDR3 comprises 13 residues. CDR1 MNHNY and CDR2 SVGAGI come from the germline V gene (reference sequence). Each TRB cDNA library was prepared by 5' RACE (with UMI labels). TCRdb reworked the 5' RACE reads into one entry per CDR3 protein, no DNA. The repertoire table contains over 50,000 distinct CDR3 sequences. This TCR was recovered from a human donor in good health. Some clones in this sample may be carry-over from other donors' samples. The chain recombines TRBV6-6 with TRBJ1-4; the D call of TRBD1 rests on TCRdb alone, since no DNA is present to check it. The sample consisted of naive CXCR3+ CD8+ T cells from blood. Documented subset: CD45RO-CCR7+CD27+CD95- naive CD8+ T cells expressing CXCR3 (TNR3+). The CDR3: CASRPGSNEKLFF.